This T cell receptor beta chain was sequenced in a study of Graves' ophthalmopathy and Graves' hyperthyroidism. Study context: The collection of peripheral blood took place at initial diagnosis, before any treatment.

Researchers took RNA transcripts and amplified TCR beta CDR3 regions from them. Second-round multiplex PCR followed a first-round RT-PCR using HTBI primers. TCRdb independently ran MiXCR on the multiplex PCR reads; one entry per CDR3 protein. This sample has about 410,000 distinct CDR3 sequences, with approximately 20% found just once. Study observations and caveats: Blood shared most expanded thyroid clonotypes above 0.001 frequency. It was with roughly 71% sensitivity and roughly 75% specificity that the model predicted ophthalmopathy progression.

V was shortened by 3 bases and J by 0 bases, with 11 bases between the two germline ends. Germline V gives CDR1 DFQATT, CDR2 SNEGSKA (reference sequence). The CDR3 is 14 amino acids. This clonotype has a count of ten or more. No antigen is known for it. This sequence joins TRBV20-1 and TRBJ1-1; no clear D. Sequencing was performed on peripheral blood. The sequence was collected from a woman between 18 and 29 years old with Graves' ophthalmopathy. CDR3 amino acids: CSASKSALNTEAFF. The CDR3 DNA is TGCAGTGCTAGCAAAAGCGCGTTGAACACTGAAGCTTTCTTT.